What follows are 21 T cell receptor beta chains derived from one specimen sequenced in a study of T cell changes during pregnancy in multiple sclerosis. Clones were sequenced by immunoSEQ multiplex PCR, and TCRdb holds only the in-frame ones, with some missing. Of around 99,000 clones detected, around 92% appear once; the ten largest clones hold just under 0.8%. Sequenced here: peripheral blood, sampled in the third trimester of pregnancy. The receptors were sampled from a female donor in good health, enrolled as a control in a pregnancy study.

V usage is TRBV5-4 and J usage is TRBJ2-3; 10 bases are shared with TRBD2. The CDR3 totals 16 residues. Germline V gives CDR1 SGHNT, CDR2 YYREEE (reference sequence). V lost 3 bases, J lost 2 bases, and 6 bases stayed unmatched. In DNA, the CDR3 is TGTGCCAGCAGCTCTAAGCGGGGGGGGTTCACAGATACGCAGTATTTT. Translated, it gives CASSSKRGGFTDTQYF.

The rearrangement uses TRBV30 and TRBJ1-5; TRBD1 aligns across 9 bases. With 4 bases clipped from V and 7 bases from J, the junction kept 11 bases outside the gene matches. CDR3 length: 15 amino acids. Germline CDR1 reads GTSNPN; CDR2 reads SVGIG (reference sequence). This CDR3 reads CAWNRDRAAGQPQHF. The CDR3 DNA sequence: TGTGCCTGGAATCGGGACAGGGCCGCCGGGCAGCCCCAGCATTTT.

The CDR3 loop is CASNPYPGSASEAFF. The CDR3 DNA reads TGTGCCAGCAACCCTTACCCCGGGAGCGCTTCTGAAGCTTTCTTT. The chain links TRBV9 to TRBJ1-1; the D is unclear. Germline-derived CDR1 and CDR2 are SGDLS and YYNGEE. This CDR3 has 15 amino acids. V was clipped by 6 bases and J by 6 bases, with 21 bases between them. Supplemented by reference TRBV9 and TRBJ1-1, the full variable domain reads DSGVTQTPKHLITATGQRVTLRCSPRSGDLSVYWYQQSLDQGLQFLIQYYNGEERAKGNILERFSAQQFPDLHSELNLSSLELGDSALYFCASNPYPGSASEAFFGQGTRLTVV.

This sequence joins TRBV27 and TRBJ2-2; 8 positions match TRBD1. Per germline, CDR1 MNHEY and CDR2 SMNVEV (reference sequence). V dropped 5 bases and J dropped 5; count of bases not matched to a gene: 7. CDR3 size: 15 residues. The CDR3 loop is CASSPEQGVTGELFF. The CDR3 DNA sequence: TGTGCCAGCAGTCCGGAACAGGGGGTGACCGGGGAGCTGTTTTTT.

The chain joins TRBV4-2 to TRBJ1-5; 8 bases are shared with TRBD1. The CDR3 consists of 16 residues. From germline, CDR1 is LGHNA and CDR2 YNFKEQ. Trimming took 0 bases from V and 6 from J; bases not matched to a gene: 7. The CDR3 DNA is TGTGCCAGCAGCCAAGATAGGCCAGGGGGCGGTCAGCCCCAGCATTTT. Protein product: CASSQDRPGGGQPQHF.

This rearrangement joins TRBV25-1 to TRBJ1-3; D is ambiguous. The V gene's germline CDR1 is MGHDK and CDR2 SYGVNS. V lost 2 bases, J lost 0 bases, and 8 bases lay in between. CDR3 length: 15 amino acids. The CDR3 sequence is CASSEQAYSGNTIYF. The CDR3 DNA follows: TGTGCCAGCAGTGAACAGGCATACTCTGGAAACACCATATATTTT.

For this clone: This CDR3 is also generated by other DNA sequences in the sample. This rearrangement joins TRBV9 to TRBJ2-3, with TRBD1 as a possible D gene (6 bases). CDR3 length equals 13 residues. V was shortened by 2 bases and J by 6 bases, with 10 bases between the two germline ends. Per the germline V gene, CDR1 is SGDLS and CDR2 is YYNGEE. CDR3 nucleotide sequence: TGTGCCAGCAGCGTGGGGGCGCCGGATACGCAGTATTTT. It yields the protein CASSVGAPDTQYF.

J is TRBJ1-4 and V is TRBV7-9; D is unclear. Germline V gene sequence: CDR1 SEHNR, CDR2 FQNEAQ (reference sequence). V shed 7 bases and J shed 3 bases, with 12 bases lying between them. This CDR3 is built from 14 residues. In DNA form, the CDR3 reads TGTGCCAGCACCCCTTCCGCGGCTAATGAAAAACTGTTTTTT. Protein sequence: CASTPSAANEKLFF.

Only one count was recorded for this clone. V is TRBV6-6 and J is TRBJ2-3; D is possibly TRBD2 (6 bases). In germline, CDR1 is MNHNY, CDR2 SVGAGI (reference sequence). The CDR3 is 16 residues long. The V and J ends lost 2 bases and 1 base respectively, with 13 bases between them. CDR3 nucleotide sequence: TGTGCCAGCAGTTACAGGAGGACTAAGGGCACAGATACGCAGTATTTT. Its translation: CASSYRRTKGTDTQYF.

CDR3 sequence reads: CASSLARYDNYGYTF. Written as DNA, the CDR3 is TGTGCCAGCAGCTTAGCCAGATATGATAACTATGGCTACACCTTC. The V call is TRBV7-8, the J call TRBJ1-2; unclear D gene. The CDR3 has 15 residues. The germline gives CDR1 SGHVS, CDR2 FQNEAQ. V gave up 0 bases and J gave up 1 base, with 9 bases separating them.

The rearrangement links TRBV5-4 to TRBJ1-2; 7 bases line up with TRBD1. The V gene's germline CDR1 is SGHNT and CDR2 YYREEE (reference sequence). Losses at the gene ends were 3 bases for V and 6 bases for J; bases not matched to a gene: 14. The CDR3 runs to 16 residues. The CDR3 sequence: CASSSIDRVRGHGYTF. CDR3 in DNA: TGTGCCAGCAGCTCGATCGACAGGGTTCGAGGACATGGCTACACCTTC.

In DNA, the CDR3 is TGCGCCAGCAGCTTCCCAGGGGAAGAGACCCAGTACTTC. Translation gives CASSFPGEETQYF. The chain carries TRBV5-1 and TRBJ2-5, with D perhaps TRBD1 (6 bases). CDR1 and CDR2 (germline): SGHRS, YFSETQ. CDR3 length equals 13 residues. V dropped 2 bases and J dropped 3 bases, with 8 bases sitting between them.

The chain has TRBV7-2 and TRBJ1-2; the D gene is possibly TRBD1 (5 bases). V was pared by 1 base and J by 7 bases, with 7 bases between. In germline, CDR1 is SGHTA, CDR2 FQGNSA. The CDR3 runs 12 residues. CDR3 bases: TGTGCCAGCAGCTTAGACAGGTCTGGCTACACCTTC. Translation gives CASSLDRSGYTF.

The V call is TRBV5-4, the J call TRBJ1-4; D perhaps matches TRBD1 (6 bases). Per the germline V gene, CDR1 is SGHNT and CDR2 is YYREEE (reference sequence). The ends were cut back, 0 bases at V and 5 bases at J, with 14 bases in the middle. The CDR3 totals 16 residues. Here the CDR3 reads CASSLAEAGANEKLFF. The CDR3 DNA reads TGTGCCAGCAGCTTGGCCGAGGCAGGGGCAAATGAAAAACTGTTTTTT.

The chain carries TRBV7-3 and TRBJ1-6; TRBD1 might be the D (6 bases). V was shortened by 5 bases and J by 4 bases, with 9 bases between the two germline ends. Germline CDR1 SGHTA, CDR2 FQGTGA. The CDR3 has 14 residues. The CDR3 nucleotides are TGTGCCAGCAGCCAGACAGGATATAATTCACCCCTCCACTTT. Translation: CASSQTGYNSPLHF. The entire variable domain, with the rest obtained from reference TRBV7-3 and TRBJ1-6, is as follows: GAGVSQTPSNKVTEKGKYVELRCDPISGHTALYWYRQSLGQGPEFLIYFQGTGAADDSGLPNDRFFAVRPEGSVSTLKIQRTERGDSAVYLCASSQTGYNSPLHFGNGTRLTVT.

The chain carries TRBV19 and TRBJ2-7; TRBD2 agrees at 12 bases. Germline trimming cut 5 bases from V and 3 bases from J; bases unmatched to any gene: 5. The germline gives CDR1 LNHDA, CDR2 SQIVND (reference sequence). The CDR3 spans 15 residues. This CDR3 reads CASSPGLAGSYEQYF. CDR3 in DNA: TGTGCCAGTAGTCCCGGACTAGCGGGGAGCTACGAGCAGTACTTC.

The chain carries TRBV30 and TRBJ2-2; 13 nucleotides match TRBD2. V lost 5 bases, J lost 3 bases, and 3 bases stayed unmatched. Germline CDR1 reads GTSNPN; CDR2 reads SVGIG (reference sequence). This CDR3 has 15 amino acids. The CDR3 here is CAWGLAGAYTGELFF. CDR3 nucleotide sequence: TGTGCCTGGGGACTAGCGGGGGCGTACACCGGGGAGCTGTTTTTT. The full variable domain, in which reference TRBV30 and TRBJ2-2 provide the parts outside the CDR3, is SQTIHQWPATLVQPVGSPLSLECTVEGTSNPNLYWYRQAAGRGLQLLFYSVGIGQISSEVPQNLSASRPQDRQFILSSKKLLLSDSGFYLCAWGLAGAYTGELFFGEGSRLTVL.

The chain couples TRBV19 to TRBJ2-6; D is ambiguous. This CDR3 is 14 amino acids long. V was cut by 6 bases and J by 0 bases, with 6 bases left in between. Germline V lookup: CDR1 LNHDA, CDR2 SQIVND (reference sequence). This CDR3 is CASRADSGANVLTF. The CDR3 bases are TGTGCCAGTAGGGCGGACTCTGGGGCCAACGTCCTGACTTTC.

This clone was observed once. The J gene is TRBJ1-2, the V gene TRBV23-1; TRBD1 agrees at 10 bases. TRBV23-1 is sorted into the ORF group, with uncertain function. The trim removed 7 bases at V and 4 bases at J, leaving 9 bases unmatched. The CDR3 is made up of 15 amino acids. Here the CDR3 DNA reads TGCGCCAGCATCCCCGGACGACAGGGGGCCTATGGCTACACCTTC. It encodes CASIPGRQGAYGYTF.

V gene TRBV2 combines with J gene TRBJ1-1; 12 positions match TRBD1. With V trimmed by 9 bases and J by 5 bases, 4 bases remained unmatched. Germline-derived CDR1 and CDR2 are SNHLY and FYNNEI. The CDR3 covers 13 residues. The CDR3 nucleotides are TGTGCCAGGGGACAGGGGGCGCGAACTGAAGCTTTCTTT. Encoded protein: CARGQGARTEAFF.

This clone was found once. The CDR3 sequence: CASSQEPRTGFYGYTF. DNA for the CDR3: TGTGCCAGCAGCCAAGAACCCCGCACAGGGTTCTATGGCTACACCTTC. The chain uses TRBV4-2 and TRBJ1-2; D is perhaps TRBD1 (6 bases). Trimming removed 0 bases from V and 4 bases from J, with 15 bases in between. Germline assignment: CDR1 LGHNA and CDR2 YNFKEQ. This CDR3 has 16 amino acids.